The present TCR beta chain was sequenced within a study of liver allograft versus peripheral blood T cells. Study details: T cell receptor repertoires in transplanted livers were compared with those in recipients' peripheral blood. Study-level points and caveats: Intragraft T cell receptor repertoires of liver allografts were reportedly distinct from those in peripheral blood.

A word on this clonotype: Its antigen is not known.

The CDR3 extends over 13 amino acids. MiXCR was run by TCRdb on the reads, yielding one entry per CDR3 protein. Altogether fewer than 1,500 distinct CDR3 sequences are present, roughly 14% being singletons, with the ten largest covering about 19%. The receptor's source is a human patient who had a liver transplant. Certain T cells may be donor cells from the graft. The chain employs TRBV3-2 and TRBJ2-5. TRBV3-2 is noted as a pseudogene. The DNA of the CDR3 is TGTGCCAGCAGTCTGGAGTTCCAAGAGACCCAGTACTTC. This encodes CASSLEFQETQYF.